This entry lists 14 T cell receptor beta chains sequenced from one sample in a study of shared clonotypes between healthy human individuals. TCRdb keeps only in-frame clones here, not all; method: immunoSEQ multiplex PCR. The sample contains some 1 million clones, around 76% of which appear only once. Sequencing was performed on memory CD4+ T cells sorted from blood. Subset of the sample: CD45RA-negative fraction. Receptors originate from a young man in good health.

The chain combines TRBV4-1 with TRBJ2-5, with TRBD2 matching 8 bases. Trimming removed 2 bases from V and 5 bases from J; junction bases left unmatched: 7. The CDR3 loop spans 15 amino acids. Germline-derived CDR1 and CDR2 are MGHRA and YSYEKL. In nucleotides, the CDR3 is TGCGCCAGCAGCCAACACTCAGCGGGGGTGGAGACCCAGTACTTC. Residues: CASSQHSAGVETQYF.

About this clone: One base away lies a much larger clone, so this may be a sequencing read error. The same CDR3 also results from other DNA sequences found in this sample. This sequence joins TRBV18 and TRBJ1-1, with TRBD1 as a possible D gene (6 bases). V lost 2 bases to trimming and J lost 1 base, with 8 bases between them. Germline V CDR1 and CDR2: KGHSH, LQKENI. The CDR3 consists of 14 residues. The CDR3: CASSPKQGNTEAFF. The CDR3 coding sequence is TGTGCCAGCTCACCAAAACAGGGGAACACTGAAGCTTTCTTT.

V is TRBV11-2 and J is TRBJ1-1; no clear D gene. In germline, CDR1 is SGHAT, CDR2 FQNNGV. V was clipped by 5 bases and J by 0 bases, with 7 bases between them. The CDR3 covers 13 residues. The CDR3 reads CASSGGMNTEAFF. As DNA, the CDR3 is TGTGCCAGCAGCGGAGGGATGAACACTGAAGCTTTCTTT.

This chain uses TRBV30 with TRBJ1-6; D gene unclear. V lost 3 bases to trimming and J lost 2 bases, with 8 bases between them. The germline V gene has CDR1 GTSNPN and CDR2 SVGIG (reference sequence). This CDR3 has 14 amino acids. The CDR3: CAWSRDTYNSPLHF. The CDR3 DNA reads as TGTGCCTGGAGCAGAGATACCTATAATTCACCCCTCCACTTT.

The V gene is TRBV10-3, the J gene TRBJ2-3, with D perhaps being TRBD1 or TRBD2 (5 bases each). The CDR3 runs to 16 residues. V was clipped by 2 bases and J by 2 bases, with 14 bases between them. Germline CDR1 ENHRY, CDR2 SYGVKD. The chain's CDR3 is CAISEAGTQLTDTQYF. The CDR3 coding sequence is TGTGCCATCAGTGAGGCCGGGACCCAGCTCACAGATACGCAGTATTTT.

This clone showed up just a few times. The V and J genes are TRBV11-3 and TRBJ2-2; TRBD1 agrees at 7 bases. Trimming cost V 5 bases and J 5 bases; bases outside gene matches: 8. There are 15 residues in the CDR3. Germline V gene data show CDR1 as SGHNT and CDR2 as YENEEA. Here the CDR3 reads CASSPARGLTGELFF. CDR3 coding DNA: TGTGCCAGCAGCCCCGCGAGGGGGCTTACCGGGGAGCTGTTTTTT. The entire variable domain, with the rest obtained from reference TRBV11-3 and TRBJ2-2, is as follows: EAGVVQSPRYKIIEKKQPVAFWCNPISGHNTLYWYLQNLGQGPELLIRYENEEAVDDSQLPKDRFSAERLKGVDSTLKIQPAELGDSAVYLCASSPARGLTGELFFGEGSRLTVL.

This chain links TRBV10-3 with TRBJ1-3; 9 bases align to TRBD1. CDR3 length: 14 amino acids. V was clipped by 2 bases and J by 8 bases; unmatched bases: 4. In germline, CDR1 is ENHRY, CDR2 SYGVKD. The DNA of the CDR3 is TGTGCCATCAGTGAGCCACAGGGGGCTTACACCATATATTTT. Translating it yields CAISEPQGAYTIYF.

Note on this clone: Different DNA sequences within this sample yield the same CDR3. The V gene is TRBV7-2, the J gene TRBJ2-1; 10 bases are shared with TRBD2. V lost 0 bases to trimming and J lost 4 bases; unmatched junction nucleotides: 0. This CDR3 is built from 15 residues. Germline V gene sequence: CDR1 SGHTA, CDR2 FQGNSA. For the CDR3, the DNA is TGTGCCAGCAGCTTAGCAGCGGGAGGGTACAATGAGCAGTTCTTC. Translating it yields CASSLAAGGYNEQFF.

The chain links TRBV9 to TRBJ2-2; D remains ambiguous. Germline-derived CDR1 and CDR2 are SGDLS and YYNGEE. The V and J ends lost 4 bases and 5 bases respectively, with 12 bases between them. The CDR3 spans 14 residues. The CDR3 sequence: CASSRIMGTGELFF. The CDR3 region has the DNA TGTGCCAGCAGCCGAATAATGGGGACCGGGGAGCTGTTTTTT.

This chain joins TRBV5-6 and TRBJ2-7; perhaps TRBD2 as D (6 bases). CDR3 size: 14 residues. V lost 0 bases to trimming and J lost 4 bases, with 11 bases between them. Germline V lookup: CDR1 SGHDT, CDR2 YYEEEE. The CDR3 nucleotides are TGTGCCAGCAGCTTGGGTGGGGGGTTATACGAGCAGTACTTC. Its translation: CASSLGGGLYEQYF.

The CDR3 sequence: CASTERGTETGELFF. Written as DNA, the CDR3 is TGTGCCAGCACCGAGCGAGGGACGGAGACCGGGGAGCTGTTTTTT. The chain carries TRBV2 and TRBJ2-2, with D possibly being TRBD1 or TRBD2 (5 bases each). This CDR3 spans 15 amino acids. V was pared by 7 bases and J by 5 bases, with 17 bases between. Germline CDR1 is SNHLY and CDR2 is FYNNEI.

This sequence joins TRBV9 and TRBJ2-3; D unresolved. Germline V lookup: CDR1 SGDLS, CDR2 YYNGEE. This CDR3 has 17 residues. Trimming took off 4 bases at V and 0 bases at J, with 18 bases between the two ends. The DNA for the CDR3 is TGTGCCAGCAGCTCCATTGTAACCTTCACTAGCACAGATACGCAGTATTTT. Its protein is CASSSIVTFTSTDTQYF. Full variable domain (rest looked up from reference TRBV9 and TRBJ2-3): DSGVTQTPKHLITATGQRVTLRCSPRSGDLSVYWYQQSLDQGLQFLIQYYNGEERAKGNILERFSAQQFPDLHSELNLSSLELGDSALYFCASSSIVTFTSTDTQYFGPGTRLTVL.

This chain uses TRBV2 with TRBJ2-1, with 10 bases that match TRBD2. CDR1 is SNHLY and CDR2 is FYNNEI in the germline V gene. There are 15 residues in the CDR3. Trimming cost V 7 bases and J 6 bases; bases outside gene matches: 9. In DNA, the CDR3 is TGTGCCAGCACCCTCAGCGGGGGGGCGGGCAATGAGCAGTTCTTC. Residues: CASTLSGGAGNEQFF.

The V call is TRBV6-1, the J call TRBJ2-3; D is undetermined. This CDR3 is built from 15 residues. Germline V gives CDR1 MNHNS, CDR2 SASEGT. Deletions cut 0 bases from V and 4 bases from J, with 11 bases between. CDR3 in amino acids: CASSEAGRSPDTQYF. DNA for the CDR3: TGTGCCAGCAGTGAAGCGGGTCGCAGTCCAGATACGCAGTATTTT.